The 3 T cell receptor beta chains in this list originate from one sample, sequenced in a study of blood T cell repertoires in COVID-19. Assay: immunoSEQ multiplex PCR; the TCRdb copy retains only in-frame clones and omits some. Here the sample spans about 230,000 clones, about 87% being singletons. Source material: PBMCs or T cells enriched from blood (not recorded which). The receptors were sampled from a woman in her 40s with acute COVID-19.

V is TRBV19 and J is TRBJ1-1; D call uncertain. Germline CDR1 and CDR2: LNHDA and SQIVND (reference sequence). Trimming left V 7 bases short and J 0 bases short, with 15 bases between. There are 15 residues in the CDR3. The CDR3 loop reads CASTLAGLMNTEAFF. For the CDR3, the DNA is TGTGCCAGTACCTTGGCGGGCTTGATGAACACTGAAGCTTTCTTT.

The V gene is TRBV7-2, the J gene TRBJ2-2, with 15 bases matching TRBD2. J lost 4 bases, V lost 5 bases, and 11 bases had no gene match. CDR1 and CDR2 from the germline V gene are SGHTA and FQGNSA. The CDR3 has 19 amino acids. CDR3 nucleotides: TGTGCCAGCAGCCAACAACCGGGACTAGCGGGGGGCGGCACCGGGGAGCTGTTTTTT. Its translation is CASSQQPGLAGGGTGELFF. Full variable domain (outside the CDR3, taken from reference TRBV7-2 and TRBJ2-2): GAGVSQSPSNKVTEKGKDVELRCDPISGHTALYWYRQSLGQGLEFLIYFQGNSAPDKSGLPSDRFSAERTGGSVSTLTIQRTQQEDSAVYLCASSQQPGLAGGGTGELFFGEGSRLTVL.

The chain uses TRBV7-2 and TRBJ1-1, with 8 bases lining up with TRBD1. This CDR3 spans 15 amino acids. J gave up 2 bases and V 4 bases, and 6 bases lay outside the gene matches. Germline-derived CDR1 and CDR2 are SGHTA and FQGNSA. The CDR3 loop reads CASSSPGTGNTEAFF. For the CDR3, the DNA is TGTGCCAGCAGCTCCCCTGGGACAGGTAACACTGAAGCTTTCTTT.